The clone carrying this T cell receptor (beta chain) occurred a few times. The antigen remains undetermined. Amplification started from genomic DNA. The TCR beta CDR3 region was amplified using 30 forward and 13 reverse primers. TCRdb analysed the multiplex PCR reads with MiXCR anew, one entry per CDR3 protein. The sample yields 280,000 or so distinct CDR3 sequences, roughly 48% seen once. Looked up from germline, CDR1 is SGHAT and CDR2 is FQNNGV. The V and J ends lost 1 base and 4 bases respectively, with 5 bases between them. The CDR3 runs to 14 residues. This entry belongs to a study of type 1 and type 2 diabetes patients. Background on the study: The cohort mixed type 1 diabetes, type 2 diabetes and nondiabetic donors.

General study points: Type 2 diabetes patients had few highly-expanded CD4+ clones, median one.

The rearrangement uses TRBV11-2 and TRBJ1-6; D call uncertain. Specimen: peripheral blood mononuclear cells (PBMCs). The TCR sequence derives from a young man with type 2 diabetes. CDR3 protein: CASSLAEYNSPLHF. The CDR3 DNA sequence: TGTGCCAGCAGCTTAGCGGAATATAATTCACCCCTCCACTTT.